The 26 T cell receptor beta chains presented below share a single source sample, sequenced in a study of prognosis after radiotherapy for stage I lung cancer. Template was genomic DNA; TCR beta CDR3 amplified in two multiplex PCR rounds. Round one of PCR was performed, and it used primers specific to each TRBV and TRBJ gene. In TCRdb, the multiplex PCR reads were re-called with MiXCR into one record per CDR3 protein. The table has about 19,000 distinct CDR3 sequences, around half seen once; the top ten hold approximately 30%. The sequencing used PBMCs, collected before or after stereotactic body radiation therapy (not recorded which). The receptor source for this set is a donor aged 50 or older with non-small cell lung cancer.

By frequency in the sample, this clonotype is medium-sized. J is TRBJ1-1 and V is TRBV19; no clear D gene. Germline-derived CDR1 and CDR2 are LNHDA and SQIVND (reference sequence). Trimming took off 7 bases at V and 1 base at J, with 7 bases between the two ends. This CDR3 spans 12 amino acids. The CDR3 coding sequence is TGTGCCAGTACGTGGCAGAACACTGAAGCTTTCTTT. It is translated as CASTWQNTEAFF. The full variable domain, rest sourced from reference TRBV19 and TRBJ1-1, is DGGITQSPKYLFRKEGQNVTLSCEQNLNHDAMYWYRQDPGQGLRLIYYSQIVNDFQKGDIAEGYSVSREKKESFPLTVTSAQKNPTAFYLCASTWQNTEAFFGQGTRLTVV.

The gene calls are TRBV27 and TRBJ1-2, with a weak D call TRBD1 (6 bases). V shed 1 base and J shed 7 bases, with 19 bases lying between them. The V gene's germline CDR1 is MNHEY and CDR2 SMNVEV (reference sequence). The CDR3 runs to 16 residues. CDR3 in DNA: TGTGCCAGCAGTTTATGGCAGGGGTCGCCTGAAAGTGGCTACACCTTC. It codes for CASSLWQGSPESGYTF.

This clonotype was detected ten times or more. The chain is built from TRBV29-1 and TRBJ1-2; 9 nucleotides agree with TRBD1. The CDR3 has 15 amino acids. The germline V gene has CDR1 SQVTM and CDR2 ANQGSEA. The trim removed 5 bases at V and 0 bases at J, leaving 7 bases unmatched. The CDR3 reads CSVPRDREANYGYTF. CDR3 sequence (DNA): TGCAGCGTTCCCCGGGACAGGGAAGCTAACTATGGCTACACCTTC.

The CDR3 nucleotides read TGTGCCAGCAGTTGGGGGCGGGACAGGGCCTATGGCTACACCTTC. It yields the protein CASSWGRDRAYGYTF. The rearrangement joins TRBV12-3 or TRBV12-4 to TRBJ1-2; the match to TRBD1 covers 9 bases. J was trimmed by 4 bases and V by 4 bases; bases with no gene match: 7. The CDR3 loop spans 15 amino acids.

This clonotype was detected many times. The genes are TRBV10-3 and TRBJ2-2; D is perhaps TRBD2 (6 bases). This CDR3 contains 14 residues. Germline-derived CDR1 and CDR2 are ENHRY and SYGVKD. V lost 6 bases to trimming and J lost 1 base, with 9 bases between them. Here the CDR3 DNA reads TGTGCCATCAGGGAGGGCTGGAACACCGGGGAGCTGTTTTTT. This encodes CAIREGWNTGELFF.

Concerning this clonotype: Its ends do not fully match the called genes, so a read error is possible. For the CDR3, the DNA is TGTGCCAGCAGCTTTTTACAGGAAGGTAATGAGCAGTTCTTT. Its protein is CASSFLQEGNEQFF. The V gene is TRBV7-2, the J gene TRBJ2-1; TRBD1 is a possible D gene (5 bases). The CDR3 extends over 14 amino acids. Per the germline V gene, CDR1 is SGHTA and CDR2 is FQGNSA.

The chain employs TRBV7-3 and TRBJ2-2; 8 nucleotides align to TRBD2. Germline CDR1 SGHTA, CDR2 FQGTGA. V shed 2 bases, J shed 6 bases, and the junction held 5 bases outside the gene matches. This CDR3 has 15 residues. CDR3 sequence (DNA): TGTGCCAGCAGCTTAGATAGCGGGATCTCCGGGGAGCTGTTTTTT. It is translated as CASSLDSGISGELFF.

This clonotype is hyperexpanded within its sample. The V call is TRBV11-2, the J call TRBJ2-7, with D possibly matching TRBD2 (6 bases). Germline V gene sequence: CDR1 SGHAT, CDR2 FQNNGV. The V and J ends lost 5 bases and 5 bases respectively, with 16 bases between them. The CDR3 contains 14 residues. The CDR3, as DNA: TGTGCCAGCAGCGATACCCCCGGGAGTAACGAGCAGTACTTC. This codes for CASSDTPGSNEQYF. The variable domain in full, with the rest retrieved from reference TRBV11-2 and TRBJ2-7, is EAGVAQSPRYKIIEKRQSVAFWCNPISGHATLYWYQQILGQGPKLLIQFQNNGVVDDSQLPKDRFSAERLKGVDSTLKIQPAKLEDSAVYLCASSDTPGSNEQYFGPGTRLTVT.

The chain employs TRBV6-2 or TRBV6-3 and TRBJ2-2, with D perhaps TRBD2 (5 bases). Per germline, CDR1 MNHEY and CDR2 SVGEGT. This CDR3 is 13 amino acids long. V shed 5 bases and J shed 1 base, with 5 bases lying between them. CDR3 sequence (DNA): TGTGCCAGCAGTAGCGGGAACACCGGGGAGCTGTTTTTT. Protein sequence: CASSSGNTGELFF.

This clonotype was detected many times. This CDR3 is CASSQDERHGNTIYF. Here the CDR3 DNA reads TGCGCCAGCAGCCAAGATGAAAGGCACGGAAACACCATATATTTT. This chain joins TRBV4-1 and TRBJ1-3, with D unresolved. V lost 0 bases and J lost 4, with 10 bases in between. CDR1 and CDR2 (germline): MGHRA, YSYEKL. The CDR3 runs to 15 residues.

Many counts were recorded for this clonotype. This chain links TRBV3-1 with TRBJ1-1; tentatively, D is TRBD1 (6 bases). This CDR3 has 14 amino acids. V dropped 2 bases and J dropped 5 bases, with 12 bases sitting between them. Germline CDR1 and CDR2: LGHDT and YNNKEL (reference sequence). CDR3: CASSQRGRETEAFF. CDR3 DNA sequence: TGTGCCAGCAGCCAACGGGGGCGGGAAACTGAAGCTTTCTTT.

This clonotype was recorded many times. The V call is TRBV5-6, the J call TRBJ1-1; TRBD1 matches at 9 bases. This CDR3 comprises 14 residues. Looked up from germline, CDR1 is SGHDT and CDR2 is YYEEEE. V shed 4 bases and J 5 bases; nucleotides not matched to a gene: 6. Here the CDR3 DNA reads TGTGCCAGCAGCCTTACAGGGGGCAGGACTGAAGCTTTCTTT. It specifies CASSLTGGRTEAFF.

The chain recombines TRBV5-1 with TRBJ1-2; D might be TRBD1 (6 bases). This CDR3 is 14 amino acids long. V was trimmed by 0 bases and J by 4 bases, leaving 10 bases between them. The V gene's germline CDR1 is SGHRS and CDR2 YFSETQ. Written as DNA, the CDR3 is TGCGCCAGCAGCTTGGGGACAGATTTCTATGGCTACACCTTC. This encodes CASSLGTDFYGYTF.

Remarks on this clonotype: A much bigger clone sits one base away, suggesting this may be a read error. This chain uses TRBV2 with TRBJ2-3; D possibly corresponds to TRBD1 (7 bases). V was trimmed by 3 bases and J by 10 bases, leaving 20 bases between them. Germline CDR1 SNHLY, CDR2 FYNNEI. There are 15 residues in the CDR3. The CDR3 loop is CASSERSVPRGAQYF. The CDR3 nucleotides read TGTGCCAGCAGTGAGAGAAGCGTCCCCAGGGGGGCGCAGTATTTT. Together with reference TRBV2 and TRBJ2-3, the CDR3 gives the full variable domain: EPEVTQTPSHQVTQMGQEVILRCVPISNHLYFYWYRQILGQKVEFLVSFYNNEISEKSEIFDDQFSVERPDGSNFTLKIRSTKLEDSAMYFCASSERSVPRGAQYFGPGTRLTVL.

This clonotype was observed once. J is TRBJ1-5 and V is TRBV19; a weak D match, TRBD1 (6 bases). Germline V gene lookup returns CDR1 LNHDA and CDR2 SQIVND (reference sequence). This CDR3 has 16 residues. V was cut by 5 bases and J by 6 bases, with 20 bases left in between. The CDR3 region is CASSLSGTPWSQPQHF. The CDR3 coding sequence is TGTGCCAGTAGTTTATCCGGGACACCCTGGAGTCAGCCCCAGCATTTT.

To note about this clonotype: Compared with germline, one end of the junction differs, possibly owing to a read error. The genes are TRBV28 and TRBJ1-6, with D unresolved. This CDR3 has 15 amino acids. Germline-derived CDR1 and CDR2 are MDHEN and SYDVKM. In DNA form, the CDR3 reads TGTGCCAGCGGTTTGAAAAATACCTATAATTCACCCCTCCACTTT. It is translated as CASGLKNTYNSPLHF.

This clonotype was seen a single time. This chain uses TRBV7-8 with TRBJ2-2, with D perhaps TRBD2 (5 bases). This CDR3 contains 17 residues. The ends were cut back, 5 bases at V and 9 bases at J, with 25 bases in the middle. Germline-derived CDR1 and CDR2 are SGHVS and FQNEAQ. The CDR3 protein is CASSARRGVGLERELFF. CDR3 bases: TGTGCCAGCAGCGCACGTCGGGGAGTCGGTTTGGAAAGGGAGCTGTTTTTT.

V gene TRBV6-1 combines with J gene TRBJ1-5; 9 bases map to TRBD1. The CDR3 sequence is 15 residues long. With 5 bases clipped from V and 5 bases from J, the junction kept 7 bases outside the gene matches. Looked up from germline, CDR1 is MNHNS and CDR2 is SASEGT. CDR3 loop: CASSIWTGDHQPQHF. In DNA form, the CDR3 reads TGTGCCAGCAGTATATGGACAGGGGACCATCAGCCCCAGCATTTT.

In this sample, this clonotype is medium-sized. This chain joins TRBV6-1 and TRBJ2-3, with TRBD2 matching 11 bases. Trimming cost V 6 bases and J 5 bases; bases outside gene matches: 19. Germline V gives CDR1 MNHNS, CDR2 SASEGT. The CDR3 consists of 19 residues. The CDR3 nucleotides read TGTGCCAGCAGCGTATCTTTTCATAGCGGGAGGGCCATTGGAGATACGCAGTATTTT. It is translated as CASSVSFHSGRAIGDTQYF.

Ten or more counts support this clonotype. The V gene is TRBV7-9, the J gene TRBJ2-2; TRBD1 matches 8 bases. The CDR3 spans 16 residues. Germline trimming cut 5 bases from V and 1 base from J; bases unmatched to any gene: 6. CDR1 and CDR2 from the germline V gene are SEHNR and FQNEAQ (reference sequence). CDR3 protein: CASSTAGTGNTGELFF. In DNA form, the CDR3 reads TGTGCCAGCAGCACCGCAGGGACAGGGAACACCGGGGAGCTGTTTTTT. Looking up the rest from reference TRBV7-9 and TRBJ2-2 gives the full variable domain: DTGVSQNPRHKITKRGQNVTFRCDPISEHNRLYWYRQTLGQGPEFLTYFQNEAQLEKSRLLSDRFSAERPKGSFSTLEIQRTEQGDSAMYLCASSTAGTGNTGELFFGEGSRLTVL.

The genes are TRBV6-1 and TRBJ2-7, with 11 bases that match TRBD2. The V gene end was trimmed by 6 bases and the J gene end by 4 bases; junction bases not matched to a gene: 8. This CDR3 is 15 amino acids long. Germline lookup yields CDR1 MNHNS and CDR2 SASEGT. The CDR3 DNA sequence: TGTGCCAGCAGATCCGGTACTAGCGGGAGTTACGAGCAGTACTTC. Protein product: CASRSGTSGSYEQYF.

This clonotype was seen repeatedly, ten times or more. The chain couples TRBV20-1 to TRBJ2-4, with 12 bases identical to TRBD2. CDR1 and CDR2 from the germline V gene are DFQATT and SNEGSKA (reference sequence). CDR3 length: 16 amino acids. The trim removed 6 bases at V and 7 bases at J, leaving 13 bases unmatched. The CDR3 nucleotides read TGCAGTGCCCATGACCCGACTAGCGGGAGCGGTAACATTCAGTACTTC. Its translation is CSAHDPTSGSGNIQYF.

This clonotype came up many times. The chain combines TRBV20-1 with TRBJ2-3; D remains unclear. The CDR3 loop spans 14 amino acids. V was trimmed by 1 base and J by 0 bases, leaving 8 bases between them. The germline CDR1 and CDR2 sequences are DFQATT and SNEGSKA (reference sequence). The CDR3 sequence is CSARAWTSTDTQYF. For the CDR3, the DNA is TGCAGTGCTAGAGCCTGGACCAGCACAGATACGCAGTATTTT.

The V and J genes are TRBV28 and TRBJ2-7; either TRBD1 or TRBD2 may fit D (5 bases each). Germline-derived CDR1 and CDR2 are MDHEN and SYDVKM. Trimming took off 5 bases at V and 0 bases at J, with 14 bases between the two ends. This CDR3 has 15 residues. The CDR3 DNA follows: TGTGCCAGCAGTCCCTCGGGGCTCCTCTCCTACGAGCAGTACTTC. Protein sequence: CASSPSGLLSYEQYF.

The chain has TRBV4-1 and TRBJ1-2, with D perhaps TRBD1 (6 bases). Germline-derived CDR1 and CDR2 are MGHRA and YSYEKL. Trimming removed 0 bases at V and 3 bases at J, with 11 bases between. The length of the CDR3 is 15 residues. The CDR3 sequence: CASSQDPGADYGYTF. In nucleotides, the CDR3 is TGCGCCAGCAGCCAAGACCCAGGGGCGGACTATGGCTACACCTTC.

Many counts were recorded for this clonotype. The CDR3 sequence is CASSSLFGNNEQFF. In DNA form, the CDR3 reads TGTGCCAGTAGCTCGCTATTCGGGAACAATGAGCAGTTCTTC. V usage is TRBV19 and J usage is TRBJ2-1; D is possibly TRBD2 (5 bases). The CDR3 is made up of 14 amino acids. CDR1 and CDR2 (germline): LNHDA, SQIVND (reference sequence). Trimming cost V 6 bases and J 5 bases, with 14 bases left between them.